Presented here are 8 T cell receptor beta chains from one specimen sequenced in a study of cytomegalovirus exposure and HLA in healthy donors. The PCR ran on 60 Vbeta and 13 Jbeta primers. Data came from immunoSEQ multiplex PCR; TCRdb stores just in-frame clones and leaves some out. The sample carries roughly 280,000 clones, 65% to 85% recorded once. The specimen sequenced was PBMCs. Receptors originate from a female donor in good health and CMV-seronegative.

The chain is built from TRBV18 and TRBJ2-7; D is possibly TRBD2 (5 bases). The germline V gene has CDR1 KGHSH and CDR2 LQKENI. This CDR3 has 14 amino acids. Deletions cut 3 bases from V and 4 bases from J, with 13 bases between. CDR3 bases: TGTGCCAGCTCACCGCCCGGACTCTTTTACGAGCAGTACTTC. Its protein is CASSPPGLFYEQYF.

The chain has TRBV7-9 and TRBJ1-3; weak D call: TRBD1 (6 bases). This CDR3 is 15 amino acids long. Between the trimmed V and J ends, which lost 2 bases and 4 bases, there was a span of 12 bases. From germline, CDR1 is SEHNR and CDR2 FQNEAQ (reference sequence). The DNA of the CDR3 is TGTGCCAGCAGCTTATCAGGCACAGGGGGAAACACCATATATTTT. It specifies CASSLSGTGGNTIYF.

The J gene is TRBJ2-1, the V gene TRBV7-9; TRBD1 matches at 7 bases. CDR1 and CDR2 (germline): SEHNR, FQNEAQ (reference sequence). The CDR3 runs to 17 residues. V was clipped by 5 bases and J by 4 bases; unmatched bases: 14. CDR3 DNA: TGTGCCAGCAGCCGCCTAAAGGGGGCCCGACCTTACAATGAGCAGTTCTTC. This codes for CASSRLKGARPYNEQFF. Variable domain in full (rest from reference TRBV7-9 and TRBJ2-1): DTGVSQNPRHKITKRGQNVTFRCDPISEHNRLYWYRQTLGQGPEFLTYFQNEAQLEKSRLLSDRFSAERPKGSFSTLEIQRTEQGDSAMYLCASSRLKGARPYNEQFFGPGTRLTVL.

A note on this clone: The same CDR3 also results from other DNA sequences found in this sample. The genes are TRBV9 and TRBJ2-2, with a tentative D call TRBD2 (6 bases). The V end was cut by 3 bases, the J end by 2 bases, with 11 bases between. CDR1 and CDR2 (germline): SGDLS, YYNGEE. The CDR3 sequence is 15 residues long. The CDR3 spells CASSAGTLNTGELFF. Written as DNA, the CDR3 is TGTGCCAGCAGCGCCGGGACTCTTAACACCGGGGAGCTGTTTTTT.

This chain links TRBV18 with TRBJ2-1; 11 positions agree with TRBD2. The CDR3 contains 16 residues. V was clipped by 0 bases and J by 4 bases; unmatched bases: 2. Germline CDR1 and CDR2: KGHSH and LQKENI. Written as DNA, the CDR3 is TGTGCCAGCTCACCACCGTTAGCGGGAGGGTACAATGAGCAGTTCTTC. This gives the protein CASSPPLAGGYNEQFF.

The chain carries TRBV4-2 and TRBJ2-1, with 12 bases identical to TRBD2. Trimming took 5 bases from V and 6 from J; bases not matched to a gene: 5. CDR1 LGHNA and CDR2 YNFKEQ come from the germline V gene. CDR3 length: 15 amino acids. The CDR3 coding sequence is TGTGCCAGCAGCTCGACTAGCGGGAGATCCAATGAGCAGTTCTTC. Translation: CASSSTSGRSNEQFF.

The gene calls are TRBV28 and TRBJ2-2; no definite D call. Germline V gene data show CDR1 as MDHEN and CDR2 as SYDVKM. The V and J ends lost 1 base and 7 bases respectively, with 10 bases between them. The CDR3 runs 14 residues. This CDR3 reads CASSLSPRVGELFF. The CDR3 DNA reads TGTGCCAGCAGTTTATCCCCTAGAGTCGGGGAGCTGTTTTTT.

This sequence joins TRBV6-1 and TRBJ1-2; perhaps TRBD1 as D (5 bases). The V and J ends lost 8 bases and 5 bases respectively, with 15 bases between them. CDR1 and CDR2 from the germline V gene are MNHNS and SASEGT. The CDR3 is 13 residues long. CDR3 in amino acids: CASSPLGHYGYTF. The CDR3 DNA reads TGTGCCAGCTCCCCTCTTGGACATTATGGCTACACCTTC.